Below, 5 T cell receptor beta chains from the same sample are listed, as sequenced in a study of human T cells and chemical hapten exposure. TCRdb re-called the RACE reads through MiXCR, storing one row per CDR3 protein. The sample lists around 50,000 distinct CDR3 sequences, around 9.5% occurring once. This sample's time point: patch test 2, 6 weeks after DPC sensitization. Treatment in this sample: therapeutic diphenylcyclopropenone sensitization with weekly scalp DPC. The sequences come from whole blood, collected in connection with sensitization to the hapten diphenylcyclopropenone (DPC). The receptors derive from a woman aged 50 to 65 with alopecia areata. Some clones in this sample may be carry-over from other donors' samples.

This clonotype showed up many times. CDR3 region: CASSFDSNIYEQYF. The CDR3 region has the DNA TGCGCCAGCAGCTTTGACAGCAATATCTACGAGCAGTACTTC. The V call is TRBV5-1, the J call TRBJ2-7; D is perhaps TRBD1 (5 bases). V was trimmed by 2 bases and J by 3 bases, leaving 12 bases between them. This CDR3 contains 14 residues. Germline V gene sequence: CDR1 SGHRS, CDR2 YFSETQ.

This clonotype came up a few times. The gene calls are TRBV5-4 and TRBJ1-4; the D is unclear. The ends were cut back, 0 bases at V and 5 bases at J, with 8 bases in the middle. Germline CDR1 is SGHNT and CDR2 is YYREEE (reference sequence). CDR3 length: 14 amino acids. The CDR3 bases are TGTGCCAGCAGCTTGGGAATGGGGAATGAAAAACTGTTTTTT. As protein: CASSLGMGNEKLFF.

V gene TRBV18 combines with J gene TRBJ2-7; D is undetermined. From germline, CDR1 is KGHSH and CDR2 LQKENI. The V and J ends lost 1 base and 2 bases respectively, with 15 bases between them. The CDR3 is made up of 16 amino acids. The CDR3 here is CASSPLNSLGTYEQYF. The CDR3 DNA is TGTGCCAGCTCACCACTGAACAGCCTCGGTACCTACGAGCAGTACTTC.

The sample holds a few counts of this clonotype. The rearrangement links TRBV7-9 to TRBJ1-1, with D unclear. V was pared by 4 bases and J by 1 base, with 10 bases between. This CDR3 spans 14 amino acids. CDR1 and CDR2 from the germline V gene are SEHNR and FQNEAQ (reference sequence). CDR3 in amino acids: CASSSARGNTEAFF. As DNA, the CDR3 is TGTGCCAGCAGCTCGGCGCGGGGGAACACTGAAGCTTTCTTT.

This clonotype occurred a few times. V gene TRBV10-2 combines with J gene TRBJ2-3; D gene ambiguous. The CDR3 extends over 13 amino acids. CDR1 and CDR2 (germline): WSHSY, SAAADI. Trimming cost V 7 bases and J 2 bases, with 10 bases left between them. The DNA of the CDR3 is TGCGCCAGCAAGGCAGAGTACACAGATACGCAGTATTTT. Translating it yields CASKAEYTDTQYF.